Here is one T cell receptor (beta chain) with its context. This sample stems from a study of beta chain features in type 1 diabetes. Germline CDR1 reads SNHLY; CDR2 reads FYNNEI. The CDR3 has 13 residues. Trimming shortened V by 4 bases and J by 3 bases, and 7 bases separated the two germline ends. Every bit of the isolated RNA underwent reverse transcription, so sequencing read expressed TCRB transcripts. This table comes from immunoSEQ multiplex PCR, and its TCRdb copy is limited to in-frame clones, with some not included. There are some 410,000 clones in the sample; about an eighth occur only once, and roughly 0.046% lies in the top ten.

This chain joins TRBV2 and TRBJ2-1; D unresolved. The sequenced sample was naive CD4+ T cells from blood. The sequence came from a woman younger than 30 in good health. The CDR3 DNA reads as TGTGCCAGCAGTGCTCGGTACTACAATGAGCAGTTCTTC. Residues: CASSARYYNEQFF.